This T cell receptor (beta chain) is drawn from a study of blood T cells in healthy people across ages. The overall study: With template switching, about one barcoded beta molecule was captured per two T cells.

A second PCR, run for roughly 6 to 11 cycles, used a sample-barcoded 5' primer plus a J-beta primer mix. From the 5' RACE reads, TCRdb called clonotypes with MiXCR, one entry per CDR3 protein. Among 600,000 to 900,000 distinct CDR3 sequences listed, 20% to 30% were seen once. This CDR3 is built from 14 residues. CDR1 and CDR2 from the germline V gene are MNHEY and SVGAGI. These data are also associated with another study on T cells of mothers and their children. As reported in that work: In this cohort, donors were three healthy Caucasian mothers plus their six children.

The V call is TRBV6-5, the J call TRBJ2-5; the match to TRBD1 covers 7 bases. Near its end, the DNA agrees better with TRBJ2-7, so the J call may be wrong. The sequencing sample was made of blood. This receptor was taken from a boy younger than 18 in good health. CDR3 region: CASSYRQGEYEQYF. The CDR3 nucleotides read TGTGCCAGCAGTTATAGGCAGGGGGAATACGAGCAGTACTTC.